The next 5 T cell receptor beta chains were all read from a single sample in a study of human T cells and chemical hapten exposure. TCRdb recomputed calls from the RACE reads with MiXCR, one row per CDR3 protein. The sample consists of approximately 320,000 distinct CDR3 sequences, 5.5% of them appearing once. As to time point: pre-sensitization, week 0. Treatment here: therapeutic diphenylcyclopropenone sensitization with weekly scalp DPC. Material: whole blood, obtained in connection with sensitization to the hapten diphenylcyclopropenone (DPC). All receptors derive from a woman under 30 with alopecia areata. Some clones in this sample may be carry-over from other donors' samples.

V usage is TRBV7-9 and J usage is TRBJ2-5; TRBD2 might be the D (6 bases). V lost 6 bases, J lost 2 bases, and 10 bases lay in between. This CDR3 is built from 13 residues. From germline, CDR1 is SEHNR and CDR2 FQNEAQ (reference sequence). The CDR3 reads CASRSGRQETQYF. The CDR3 DNA sequence: TGTGCCAGCAGATCCGGGAGACAAGAGACCCAGTACTTC.

J is TRBJ1-2 and V is TRBV12-3 or TRBV12-4; 7 positions agree with TRBD1. The CDR3 is 12 amino acids. Trimming cost V 5 bases and J 6 bases; bases outside gene matches: 3. The CDR3 region is CASSRQGNGYTF. In nucleotides, the CDR3 is TGTGCCAGCAGTAGACAGGGCAATGGCTACACCTTC.

Ten or more counts support this clonotype. This chain joins TRBV7-2 and TRBJ1-1; D is possibly TRBD1 (5 bases). Germline-derived CDR1 and CDR2 are SGHTA and FQGNSA. The CDR3 has 13 residues. Deletions cut 5 bases from V and 1 base from J, with 8 bases between. This CDR3 reads CASSEDRNTEAFF. The DNA for the CDR3 is TGTGCCAGCAGCGAAGACAGGAACACTGAAGCTTTCTTT.

This clonotype was detected ten times or more. This chain uses TRBV4-2 with TRBJ2-3, with D unclear. Germline values: CDR1 LGHNA, CDR2 YNFKEQ. V lost 1 base and J 2 bases, leaving 10 bases between the germline ends. The CDR3 spans 15 residues. Here the CDR3 DNA reads TGTGCCAGCAGCCAAGTTACGGAAACCACAGATACGCAGTATTTT. Protein product: CASSQVTETTDTQYF.

This clonotype rates as medium-sized (0.01 to 0.1%). This rearrangement joins TRBV4-3 to TRBJ1-5, with D unresolved. With 0 bases removed from V and 4 bases from J, the gap between germline ends came to 7 bases. This CDR3 has 14 residues. Per germline, CDR1 LGHNA and CDR2 YSLEER. The CDR3 DNA reads as TGCGCCAGCAGCCAAGATGCGCTAAATCAGCCCCAGCATTTT. This sequence encodes CASSQDALNQPQHF.